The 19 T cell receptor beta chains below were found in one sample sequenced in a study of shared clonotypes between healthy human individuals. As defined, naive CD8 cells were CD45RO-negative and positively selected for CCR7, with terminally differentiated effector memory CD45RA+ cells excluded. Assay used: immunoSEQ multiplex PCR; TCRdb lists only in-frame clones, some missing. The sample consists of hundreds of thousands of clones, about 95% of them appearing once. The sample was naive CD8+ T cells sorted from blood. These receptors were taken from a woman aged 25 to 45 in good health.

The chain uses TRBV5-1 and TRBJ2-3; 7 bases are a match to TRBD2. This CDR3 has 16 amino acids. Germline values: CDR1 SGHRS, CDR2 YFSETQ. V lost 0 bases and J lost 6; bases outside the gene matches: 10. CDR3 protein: CASSLGVAGEGDTQYF. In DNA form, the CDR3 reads TGCGCCAGCAGCTTGGGAGTGGCGGGAGAGGGGGATACGCAGTATTTT.

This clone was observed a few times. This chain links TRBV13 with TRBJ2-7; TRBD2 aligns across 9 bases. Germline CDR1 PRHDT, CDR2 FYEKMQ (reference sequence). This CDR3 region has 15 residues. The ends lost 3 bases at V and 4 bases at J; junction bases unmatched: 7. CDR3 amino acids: CASSFLAGISYEQYF. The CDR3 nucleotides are TGTGCCAGCAGCTTCCTAGCGGGAATATCGTACGAGCAGTACTTC.

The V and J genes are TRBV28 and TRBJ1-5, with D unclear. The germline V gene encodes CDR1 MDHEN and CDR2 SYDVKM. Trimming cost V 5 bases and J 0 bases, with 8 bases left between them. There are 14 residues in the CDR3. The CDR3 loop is CASSITGSNQPQHF. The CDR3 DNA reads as TGTGCCAGCAGTATTACTGGTAGCAATCAGCCCCAGCATTTT.

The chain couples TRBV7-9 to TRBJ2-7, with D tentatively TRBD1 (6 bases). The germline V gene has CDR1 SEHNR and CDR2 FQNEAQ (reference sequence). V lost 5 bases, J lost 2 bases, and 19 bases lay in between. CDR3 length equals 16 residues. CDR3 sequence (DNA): TGTGCCAGCAGCCTTCCCCTGGGACACAATGCCTACGAGCAGTACTTC. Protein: CASSLPLGHNAYEQYF.

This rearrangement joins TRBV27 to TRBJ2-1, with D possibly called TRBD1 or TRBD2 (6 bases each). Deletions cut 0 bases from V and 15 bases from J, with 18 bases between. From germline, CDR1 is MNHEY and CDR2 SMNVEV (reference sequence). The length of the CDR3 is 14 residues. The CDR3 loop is CASSLSPGGVVLFF. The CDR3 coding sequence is TGTGCCAGCAGTTTATCCCCCGGGGGCGTCGTGCTGTTCTTC.

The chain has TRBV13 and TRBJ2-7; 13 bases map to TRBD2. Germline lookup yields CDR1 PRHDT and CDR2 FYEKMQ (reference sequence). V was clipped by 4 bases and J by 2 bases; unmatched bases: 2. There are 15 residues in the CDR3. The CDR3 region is CASSWGLAGTYEQYF. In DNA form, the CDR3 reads TGTGCCAGCAGCTGGGGACTAGCGGGAACCTACGAGCAGTACTTC.

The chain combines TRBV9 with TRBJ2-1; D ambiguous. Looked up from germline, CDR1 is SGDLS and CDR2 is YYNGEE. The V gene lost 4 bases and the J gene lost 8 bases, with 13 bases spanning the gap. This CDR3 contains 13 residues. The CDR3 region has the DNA TGTGCCAGCAGCCCCCGGCGAGGCGATGAGCAGTTCTTC. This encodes CASSPRRGDEQFF.

This chain's CDR3 is CASRTLGTVGGYTF. The CDR3, as DNA: TGTGCCAGCAGGACCCTTGGGACAGTCGGAGGCTACACCTTC. The V and J genes are TRBV27 and TRBJ1-2, with TRBD1 matching over 7 bases. Trimming at V came to 6 bases and at J to 8 bases, leaving 12 bases not matched to a gene. The germline V gene encodes CDR1 MNHEY and CDR2 SMNVEV (reference sequence). This CDR3 spans 14 amino acids.

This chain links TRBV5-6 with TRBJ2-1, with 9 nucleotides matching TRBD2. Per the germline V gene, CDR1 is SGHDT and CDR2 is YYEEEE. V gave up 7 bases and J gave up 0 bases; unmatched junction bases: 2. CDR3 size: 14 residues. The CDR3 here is CASGSGSSYNEQFF. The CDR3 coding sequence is TGTGCCAGCGGTAGCGGGAGCTCCTACAATGAGCAGTTCTTC.

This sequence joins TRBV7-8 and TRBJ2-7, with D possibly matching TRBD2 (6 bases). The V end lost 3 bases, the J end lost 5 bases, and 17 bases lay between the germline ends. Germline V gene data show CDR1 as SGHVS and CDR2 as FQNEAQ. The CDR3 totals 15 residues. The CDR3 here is CASSFQGGVGHEQYF. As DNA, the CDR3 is TGTGCCAGCAGCTTCCAGGGAGGCGTCGGGCACGAGCAGTACTTC.

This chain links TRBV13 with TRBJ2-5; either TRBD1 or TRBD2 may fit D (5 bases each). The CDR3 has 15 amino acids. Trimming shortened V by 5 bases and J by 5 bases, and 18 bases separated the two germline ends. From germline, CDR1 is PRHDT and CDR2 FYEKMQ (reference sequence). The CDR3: CASSEQRLGTETQYF. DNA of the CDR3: TGTGCCAGCAGCGAACAGCGGTTAGGGACGGAGACCCAGTACTTC. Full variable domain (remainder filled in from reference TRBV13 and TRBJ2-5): AAGVIQSPRHLIKEKRETATLKCYPIPRHDTVYWYQQGPGQDPQFLISFYEKMQSDKGSIPDRFSAQQFSDYHSELNMSSLELGDSALYFCASSEQRLGTETQYFGPGTRLLVL.

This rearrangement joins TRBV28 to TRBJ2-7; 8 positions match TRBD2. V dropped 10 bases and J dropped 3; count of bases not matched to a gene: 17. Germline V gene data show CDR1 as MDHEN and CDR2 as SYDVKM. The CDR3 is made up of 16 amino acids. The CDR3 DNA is TGTGCCATTTTCGGCGGGGTGGTGCGGGAGGACTACGAGCAGTACTTC. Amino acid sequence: CAIFGGVVREDYEQYF.

DNA of the CDR3: TGTGCCAGTAGTACCAACCTTTACGAGCAGTACTTC. Protein sequence: CASSTNLYEQYF. V and J are TRBV19 and TRBJ2-7; D not resolved. CDR3 length equals 12 residues. Germline V gene data show CDR1 as LNHDA and CDR2 as SQIVND (reference sequence). Deletions cut 4 bases from V and 4 bases from J, with 8 bases between.

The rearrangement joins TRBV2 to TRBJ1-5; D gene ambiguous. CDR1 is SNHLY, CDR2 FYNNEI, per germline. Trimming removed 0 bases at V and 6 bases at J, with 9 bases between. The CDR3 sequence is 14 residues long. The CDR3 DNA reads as TGTGCCAGCAGTGAAGCGCTTATGTCTCAGCCCCAGCATTTT. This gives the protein CASSEALMSQPQHF.

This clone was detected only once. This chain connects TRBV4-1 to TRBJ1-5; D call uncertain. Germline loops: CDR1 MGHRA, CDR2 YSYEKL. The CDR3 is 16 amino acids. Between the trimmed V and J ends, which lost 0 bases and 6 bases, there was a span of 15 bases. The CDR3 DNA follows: TGCGCCAGCAGCCAAGAAGTATCGGGGAAGGGTCAGCCCCAGCATTTT. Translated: CASSQEVSGKGQPQHF.

Here the CDR3 DNA reads TGTGCCAGCAGCCAATCTCCCCCAGATACGCAGTATTTT. Translating gives CASSQSPPDTQYF. This chain connects TRBV2 to TRBJ2-3, with unresolved D. The length of the CDR3 is 13 residues. CDR1 is SNHLY and CDR2 is FYNNEI in the germline V gene. The V and J ends lost 6 bases and 4 bases respectively, with 11 bases between them.

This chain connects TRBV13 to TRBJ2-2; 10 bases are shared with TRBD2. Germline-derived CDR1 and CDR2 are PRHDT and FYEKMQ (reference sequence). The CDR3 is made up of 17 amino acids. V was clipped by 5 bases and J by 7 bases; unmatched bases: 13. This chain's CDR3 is CASSASLLAGSGGELFF. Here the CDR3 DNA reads TGTGCCAGCAGCGCCAGCCTACTAGCGGGAAGTGGCGGGGAGCTGTTTTTT.

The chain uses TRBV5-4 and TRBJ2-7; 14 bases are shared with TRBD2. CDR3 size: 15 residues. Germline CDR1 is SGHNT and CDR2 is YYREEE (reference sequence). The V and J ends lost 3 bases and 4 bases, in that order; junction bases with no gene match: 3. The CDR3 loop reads CASSWGTSGSYEQYF. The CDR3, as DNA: TGTGCCAGCAGCTGGGGGACTAGCGGGAGTTACGAGCAGTACTTC.

CDR3 sequence (DNA): TGTGCCAGCGCCATCCCACTCGTGGTAACCTACGAGCAGTACTTC. It yields the protein CASAIPLVVTYEQYF. V is TRBV6-1 and J is TRBJ2-7; no definite D call. Trimming shortened V by 8 bases and J by 2 bases, and 19 bases separated the two germline ends. The germline gives CDR1 MNHNS, CDR2 SASEGT. The CDR3 consists of 15 residues.